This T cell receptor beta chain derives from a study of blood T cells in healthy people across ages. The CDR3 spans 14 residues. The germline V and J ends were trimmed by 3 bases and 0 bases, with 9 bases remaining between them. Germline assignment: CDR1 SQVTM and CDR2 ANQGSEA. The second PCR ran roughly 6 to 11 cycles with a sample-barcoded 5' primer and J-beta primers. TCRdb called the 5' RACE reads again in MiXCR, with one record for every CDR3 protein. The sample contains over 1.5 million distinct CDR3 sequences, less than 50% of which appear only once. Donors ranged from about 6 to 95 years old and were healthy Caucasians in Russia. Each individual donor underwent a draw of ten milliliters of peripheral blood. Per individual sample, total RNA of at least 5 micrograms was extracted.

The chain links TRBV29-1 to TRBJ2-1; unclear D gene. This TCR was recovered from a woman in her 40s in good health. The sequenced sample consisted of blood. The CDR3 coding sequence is TGCAGCGTTGATGGCAAGCCCTCCTACAATGAGCAGTTCTTC. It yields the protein CSVDGKPSYNEQFF.